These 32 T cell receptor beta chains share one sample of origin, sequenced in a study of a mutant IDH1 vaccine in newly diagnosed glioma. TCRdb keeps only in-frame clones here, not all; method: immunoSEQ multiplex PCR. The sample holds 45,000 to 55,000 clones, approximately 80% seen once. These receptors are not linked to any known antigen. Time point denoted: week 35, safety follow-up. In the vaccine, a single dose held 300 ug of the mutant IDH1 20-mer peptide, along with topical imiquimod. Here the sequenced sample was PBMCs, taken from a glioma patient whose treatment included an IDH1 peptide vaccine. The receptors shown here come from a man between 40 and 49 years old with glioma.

In DNA form, the CDR3 reads TGCGCCAGCAGCTCCGGATCGTGGGCAGATACGCAGTATTTT. Translation: CASSSGSWADTQYF. The V and J genes are TRBV5-1 and TRBJ2-3; D unresolved. This CDR3 contains 14 residues. Germline V lookup: CDR1 SGHRS, CDR2 YFSETQ. The germline V and J ends were trimmed by 3 bases and 4 bases, with 12 bases remaining between them.

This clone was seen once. The CDR3 sequence: CASQPVGSNEAFF. The CDR3 coding sequence is TGTGCCAGCCAGCCTGTGGGAAGTAATGAAGCTTTCTTT. This chain connects TRBV5-4 to TRBJ1-1; D call uncertain. The germline V and J ends were trimmed by 7 bases and 7 bases, with 17 bases remaining between them. Per the germline V gene, CDR1 is SGHNT and CDR2 is YYREEE (reference sequence). There are 13 residues in the CDR3.

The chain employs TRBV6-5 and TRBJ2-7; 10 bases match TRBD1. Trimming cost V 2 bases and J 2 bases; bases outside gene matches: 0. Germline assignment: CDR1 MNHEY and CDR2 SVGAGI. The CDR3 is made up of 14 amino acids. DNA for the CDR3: TGTGCCAGCAGTTACGGACAGGGGGCCTACGAGCAGTACTTC. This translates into CASSYGQGAYEQYF.

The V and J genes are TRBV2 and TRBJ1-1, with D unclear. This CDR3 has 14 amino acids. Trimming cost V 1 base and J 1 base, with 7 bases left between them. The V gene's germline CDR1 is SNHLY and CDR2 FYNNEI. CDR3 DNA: TGTGCCAGCAGTGAAGGTGAGTGGAACACTGAAGCTTTCTTT. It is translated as CASSEGEWNTEAFF.

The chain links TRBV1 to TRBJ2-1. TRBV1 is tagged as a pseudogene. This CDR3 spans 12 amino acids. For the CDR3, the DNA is TGCACCAGCGGCGCCCTTTGGAATGAGCAGTTCTTC. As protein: CTSGALWNEQFF.

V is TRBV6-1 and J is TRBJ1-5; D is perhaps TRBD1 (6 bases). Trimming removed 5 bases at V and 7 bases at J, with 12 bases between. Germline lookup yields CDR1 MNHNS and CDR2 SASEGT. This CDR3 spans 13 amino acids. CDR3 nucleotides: TGTGCCAGCAGTTCAGGGGTGGGGCAGCCCCAGCATTTT. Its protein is CASSSGVGQPQHF.

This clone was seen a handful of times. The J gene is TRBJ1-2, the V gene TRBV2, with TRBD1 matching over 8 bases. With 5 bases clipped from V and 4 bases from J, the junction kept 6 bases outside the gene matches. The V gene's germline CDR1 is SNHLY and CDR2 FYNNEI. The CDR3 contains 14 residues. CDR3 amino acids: CASSPGQGRYGYTF. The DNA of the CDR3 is TGTGCCAGCAGTCCAGGACAGGGACGCTATGGCTACACCTTC.

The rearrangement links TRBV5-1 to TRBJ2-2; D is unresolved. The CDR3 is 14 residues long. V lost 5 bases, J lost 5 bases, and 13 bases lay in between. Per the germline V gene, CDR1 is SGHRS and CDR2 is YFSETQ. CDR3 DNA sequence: TGCGCCAGCAGTGTAACCACCGGGACCGGGGAGCTGTTTTTT. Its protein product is CASSVTTGTGELFF.

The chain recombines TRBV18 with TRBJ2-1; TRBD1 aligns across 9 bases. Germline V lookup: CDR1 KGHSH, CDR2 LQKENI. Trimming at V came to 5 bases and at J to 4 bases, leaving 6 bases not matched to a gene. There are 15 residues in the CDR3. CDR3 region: CASSTGTGNYNEQFF. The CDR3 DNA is TGTGCCAGCTCAACCGGGACAGGGAATTACAATGAGCAGTTCTTC.

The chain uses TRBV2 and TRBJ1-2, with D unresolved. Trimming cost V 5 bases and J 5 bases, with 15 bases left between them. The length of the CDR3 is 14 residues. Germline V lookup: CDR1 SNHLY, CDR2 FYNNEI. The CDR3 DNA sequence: TGTGCCAGCAGTCTCAAAAGTGTGGGATATGGCTACACCTTC. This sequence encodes CASSLKSVGYGYTF.

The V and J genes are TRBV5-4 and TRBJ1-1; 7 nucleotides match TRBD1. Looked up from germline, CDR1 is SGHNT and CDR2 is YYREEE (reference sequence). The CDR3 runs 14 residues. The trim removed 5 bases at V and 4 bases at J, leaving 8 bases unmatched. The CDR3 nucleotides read TGTGCCAGCAGGCCACAGGGGTCGGGCACTGAAGCTTTCTTT. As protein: CASRPQGSGTEAFF.

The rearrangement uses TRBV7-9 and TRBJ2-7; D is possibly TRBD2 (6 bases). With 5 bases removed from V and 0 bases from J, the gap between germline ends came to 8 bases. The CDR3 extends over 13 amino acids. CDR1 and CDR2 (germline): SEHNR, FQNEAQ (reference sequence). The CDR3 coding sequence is TGTGCCAGCAGCCGACTAGACTCCTACGAGCAGTACTTC. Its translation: CASSRLDSYEQYF.

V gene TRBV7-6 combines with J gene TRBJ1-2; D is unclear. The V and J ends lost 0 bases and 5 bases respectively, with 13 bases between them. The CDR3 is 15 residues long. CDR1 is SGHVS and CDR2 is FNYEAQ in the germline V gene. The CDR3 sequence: CASSLAPMSLYGYTF. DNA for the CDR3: TGTGCCAGCAGCTTAGCCCCCATGAGCCTGTATGGCTACACCTTC. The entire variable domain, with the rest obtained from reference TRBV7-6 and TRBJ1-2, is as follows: GAGVSQSPRYKVTKRGQDVALRCDPISGHVSLYWYRQALGQGPEFLTYFNYEAQQDKSGLPNDRFSAERPEGSISTLTIQRTEQRDSAMYRCASSLAPMSLYGYTFGSGTRLTVV.

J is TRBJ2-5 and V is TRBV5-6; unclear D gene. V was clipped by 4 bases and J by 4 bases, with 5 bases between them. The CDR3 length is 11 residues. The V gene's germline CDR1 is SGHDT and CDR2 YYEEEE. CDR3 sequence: CASSRRETQYF. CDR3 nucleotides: TGTGCCAGCAGCCGACGAGAGACCCAGTACTTC.

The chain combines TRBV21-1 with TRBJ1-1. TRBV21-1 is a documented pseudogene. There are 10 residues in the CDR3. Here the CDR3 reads CARTGGEAFF. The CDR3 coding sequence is TGTGCCAGGACCGGGGGTGAAGCTTTCTTT.

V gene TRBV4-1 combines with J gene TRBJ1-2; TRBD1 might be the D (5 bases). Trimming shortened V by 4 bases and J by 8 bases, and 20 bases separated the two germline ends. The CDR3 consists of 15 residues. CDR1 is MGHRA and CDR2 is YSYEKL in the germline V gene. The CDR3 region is CASSPPRGALEGYTF. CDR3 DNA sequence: TGCGCCAGCAGCCCCCCCCGCGGGGCCCTCGAGGGCTACACCTTC.

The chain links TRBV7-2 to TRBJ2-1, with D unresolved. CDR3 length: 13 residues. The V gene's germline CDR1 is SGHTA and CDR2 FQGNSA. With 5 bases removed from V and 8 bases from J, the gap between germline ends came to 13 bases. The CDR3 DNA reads TGTGCCAGCAGCCCTCTCTTCCCCCATGAGCAGTTCTTC. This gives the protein CASSPLFPHEQFF.

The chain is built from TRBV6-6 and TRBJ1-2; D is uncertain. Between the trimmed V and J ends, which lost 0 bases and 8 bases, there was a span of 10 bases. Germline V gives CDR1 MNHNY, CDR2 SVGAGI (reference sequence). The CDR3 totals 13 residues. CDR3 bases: TGTGCCAGCAGTTACTCGGAGTGGGAAGGCTACACCTTC. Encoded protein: CASSYSEWEGYTF.

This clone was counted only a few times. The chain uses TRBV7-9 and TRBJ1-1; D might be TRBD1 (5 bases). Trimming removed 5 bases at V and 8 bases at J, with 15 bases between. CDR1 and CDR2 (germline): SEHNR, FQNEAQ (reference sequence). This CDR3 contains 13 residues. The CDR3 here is CASSPRGGDEAFF. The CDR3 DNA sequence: TGTGCCAGCAGCCCGCGGGGCGGGGACGAAGCTTTCTTT.

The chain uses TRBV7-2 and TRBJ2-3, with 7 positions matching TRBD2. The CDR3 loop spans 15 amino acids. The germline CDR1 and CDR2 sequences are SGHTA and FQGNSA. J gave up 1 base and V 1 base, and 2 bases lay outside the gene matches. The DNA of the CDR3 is TGTGCCAGCAGCTTAGGGGCGGGGGGCACAGATACGCAGTATTTT. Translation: CASSLGAGGTDTQYF.

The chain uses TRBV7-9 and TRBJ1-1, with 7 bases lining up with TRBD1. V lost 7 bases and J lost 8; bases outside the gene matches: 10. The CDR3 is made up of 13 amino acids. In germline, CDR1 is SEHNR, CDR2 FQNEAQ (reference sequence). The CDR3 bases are TGTGCCAGCACCAGGGACAGTAGCGTCGAAGCTTTCTTT. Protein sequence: CASTRDSSVEAFF.

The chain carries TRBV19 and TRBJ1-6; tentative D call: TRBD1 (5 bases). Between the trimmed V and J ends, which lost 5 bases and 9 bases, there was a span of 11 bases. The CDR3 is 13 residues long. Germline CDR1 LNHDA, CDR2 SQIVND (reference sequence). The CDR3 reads CASSAGTGSPLHF. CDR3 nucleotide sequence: TGTGCCAGTAGTGCAGGGACGGGTTCACCCCTCCACTTT.

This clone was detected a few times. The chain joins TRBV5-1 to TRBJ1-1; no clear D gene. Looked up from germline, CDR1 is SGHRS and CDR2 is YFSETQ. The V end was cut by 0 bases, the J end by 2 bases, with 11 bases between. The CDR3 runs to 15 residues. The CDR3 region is CASSLATGFNTEAFF. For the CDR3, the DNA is TGCGCCAGCAGCTTGGCCACGGGCTTCAACACTGAAGCTTTCTTT.

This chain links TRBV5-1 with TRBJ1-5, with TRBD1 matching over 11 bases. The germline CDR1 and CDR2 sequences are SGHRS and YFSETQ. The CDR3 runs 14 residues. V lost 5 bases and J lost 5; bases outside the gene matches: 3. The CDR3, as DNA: TGCGCCAGCAGAGAGGGACAGGGGGATCAGCCCCAGCATTTT. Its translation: CASREGQGDQPQHF.

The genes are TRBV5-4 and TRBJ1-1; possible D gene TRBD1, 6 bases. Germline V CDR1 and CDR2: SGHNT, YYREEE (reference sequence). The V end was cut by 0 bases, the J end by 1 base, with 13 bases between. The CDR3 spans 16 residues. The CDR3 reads CASSLGGAAANTEAFF. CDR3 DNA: TGTGCCAGCAGCTTGGGGGGGGCCGCGGCGAACACTGAAGCTTTCTTT.

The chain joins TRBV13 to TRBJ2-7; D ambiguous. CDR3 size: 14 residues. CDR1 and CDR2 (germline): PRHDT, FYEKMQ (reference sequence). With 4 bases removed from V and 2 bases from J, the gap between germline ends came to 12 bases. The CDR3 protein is CASSSSSRPYEQYF. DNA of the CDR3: TGTGCCAGCAGCTCCTCTTCGCGGCCCTACGAGCAGTACTTC.

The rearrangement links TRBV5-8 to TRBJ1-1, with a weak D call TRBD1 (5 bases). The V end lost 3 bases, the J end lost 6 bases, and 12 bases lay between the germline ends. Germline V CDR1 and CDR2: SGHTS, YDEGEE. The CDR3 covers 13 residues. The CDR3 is CASSYGGLAEAFF. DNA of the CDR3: TGTGCCAGCAGCTATGGGGGTTTGGCTGAAGCTTTCTTT.

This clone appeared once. As DNA, the CDR3 is TGTGCCAGCAGCTTGCGCTCGATGGGGCAAGATACGCAGTATTTT. Protein sequence: CASSLRSMGQDTQYF. The V gene is TRBV5-4, the J gene TRBJ2-3; possible D gene TRBD1, 5 bases. Trimming stripped 1 base from V and 5 bases from J, with 14 bases between. The CDR3 is 15 amino acids. Germline values: CDR1 SGHNT, CDR2 YYREEE (reference sequence).

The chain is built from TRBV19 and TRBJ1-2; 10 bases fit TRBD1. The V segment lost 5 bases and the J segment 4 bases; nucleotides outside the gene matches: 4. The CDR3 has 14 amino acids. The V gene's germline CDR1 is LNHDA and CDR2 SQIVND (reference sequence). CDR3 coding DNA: TGTGCCAGTAGTTCCGGGACAGGGGCCTATGGCTACACCTTC. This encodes CASSSGTGAYGYTF.

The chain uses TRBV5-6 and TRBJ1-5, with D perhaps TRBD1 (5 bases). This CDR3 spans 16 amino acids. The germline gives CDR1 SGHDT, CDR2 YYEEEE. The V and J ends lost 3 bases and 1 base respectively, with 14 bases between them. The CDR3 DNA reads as TGTGCCAGCAGCTCGGGGGGGGGAATGAGCAATCAGCCCCAGCATTTT. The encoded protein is CASSSGGGMSNQPQHF.

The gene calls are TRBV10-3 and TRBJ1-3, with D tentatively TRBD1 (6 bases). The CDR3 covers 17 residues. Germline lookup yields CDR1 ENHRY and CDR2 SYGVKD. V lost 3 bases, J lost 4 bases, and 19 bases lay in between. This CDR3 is CAISENPGAPPGNTIYF. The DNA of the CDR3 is TGTGCCATCAGTGAAAATCCGGGGGCTCCCCCCGGAAACACCATATATTTT.

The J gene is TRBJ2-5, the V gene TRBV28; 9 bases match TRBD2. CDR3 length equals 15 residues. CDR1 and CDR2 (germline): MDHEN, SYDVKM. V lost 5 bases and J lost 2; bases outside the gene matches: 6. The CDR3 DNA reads TGTGCCAGCAGTGGGGCGGGGGGGACTCAAGAGACCCAGTACTTC. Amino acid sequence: CASSGAGGTQETQYF.